This is a list of T cell receptor beta chains from one sample in a study of blood T cell repertoires in COVID-19. This table comes from immunoSEQ multiplex PCR, and its TCRdb copy is limited to in-frame clones, with some not included. The repertoire holds more than 200,000 clones, with 79% as singletons. The sequenced material came from peripheral blood. The receptors stem from a woman aged 40 to 49 with active or convalescent COVID-19. The CDR3 runs from the conserved cysteine through the conserved F or W. The D gene is left open where the match is weak. Clone sizes are given selectively: once, few, many, or a class where the clone is expanded.

j_gene | d_gene | abundance | v_gene | CDR3nt | CDR3aa
TRBJ1-2 | NA | once | TRBV2 | TGTGCCAACCCCCCCGCAGGGGCGCGGATGAACTATGGCTACACCTTC | CANPPAGARMNYGYTF
TRBJ2-5 | TRBD2 | few | TRBV5-1 | TGCGCCAGCAGCTTGGGTGGACTAGCAGAGACCCAGTACTTC | CASSLGGLAETQYF
TRBJ2-1 | NA | NA | TRBV7-3 | TGTGCCAGCAGCTTAGGCCCCGACAATGAGCAGTTCTTC | CASSLGPDNEQFF
TRBJ2-1 | NA | NA | TRBV11-2 | TGTGCCAGCAGCTTAGATCGGACACTTTCGGGTGAGCAGTTCTTC | CASSLDRTLSGEQFF
TRBJ1-5 | NA | NA | TRBV7-9 | TGTGCCAGCAGCTTTGACAGGCATCAGCCCCAGCATTTT | CASSFDRHQPQHF
TRBJ1-5 | TRBD1 | NA | TRBV6-1 | TGTGCCAGCGGAAAGACAGGGGTCGATCAGCCCCAGCATTTT | CASGKTGVDQPQHF
TRBJ2-2 | TRBD2 | NA | TRBV6-5 | TGTGCCAGCAGTTTTCACGGGGGGACCGGGGAGCTGTTTTTT | CASSFHGGTGELFF
TRBJ2-1 | TRBD1 | NA | TRBV6-5 | TGTGCCAGCAGTCCCGGGACAGGGGGCAGGAATGAGCAGTTCTTC | CASSPGTGGRNEQFF
TRBJ2-5 | TRBD1 | NA | TRBV19 | TGTGCCAGTAGTCCGGGGACAGACCAAGAGACCCAGTACTTC | CASSPGTDQETQYF
TRBJ1-2 | NA | NA | TRBV27 | TGTGCCAGCAGTTTATCGGGAGGGTATTATGGCTACACCTTC | CASSLSGGYYGYTF
TRBJ1-5 | NA | NA | TRBV4-1 | TGCGCCAGCAGCCATGCCAGTAGGAGTCAGCCCCAGCATTTT | CASSHASRSQPQHF
TRBJ1-2 | TRBD1 | NA | TRBV5-5 | TGTGCCAGCAGCTTGGTTGGACAGGAGCACTATGGCTACACCTTC | CASSLVGQEHYGYTF
TRBJ1-3 | NA | NA | TRBV14 | TGTGCCAGCAGCCGGGACTTCGGAAACACCATATATTTT | CASSRDFGNTIYF
TRBJ2-2 | TRBD2 | NA | TRBV19 | TGTGCCAGTAGTATGATCTGGACTAGCGGGGGGCTAAACACCGGGGAGCTGTTTTTT | CASSMIWTSGGLNTGELFF
TRBJ1-5 | NA | NA | TRBV11-2 | TGTGCCAGCAGCCCCAGTTGGGCTCAGCCCCAGCATTTT | CASSPSWAQPQHF
TRBJ1-5 | NA | NA | TRBV28 | TGTGCCAGCAGTTTAAATCAGGGGATTCAGCCCCAGCATTTT | CASSLNQGIQPQHF
TRBJ2-3 | TRBD2 | NA | TRBV11-2 | TGTGCCAGCAGCCCGCTAGCGGGGGGGAAAAATACGCAGTATTTT | CASSPLAGGKNTQYF
TRBJ1-4 | NA | NA | TRBV5-6 | TGTGCCAGCAGCTTGGGAGGTGTGATTGAAAAACTGTTTTTT | CASSLGGVIEKLFF
TRBJ2-7 | TRBD1 | once | TRBV3-1/TRBV3-2 | TGTGCCAGCAGCCAAGACCCCCGGATGAAGGGGGCAGGGGAGCAGTACTTC | CASSQDPRMKGAGEQYF
TRBJ1-2 | TRBD1 | few | TRBV6-5 | TGTGCCAGCAGTCCCCACAGGGGGCGGGACTATGGCTACACCTTC | CASSPHRGRDYGYTF
TRBJ2-1 | NA | NA | TRBV13 | TGTGCCAGCAGCTTAGTACCCTCGGGGACCTACAATGAGCAGTTCTTC | CASSLVPSGTYNEQFF
TRBJ1-2 | NA | NA | TRBV7-9 | TGTGCCAGCAGCGGGAAGGACACTTCTAACTATGGCTACACCTTC | CASSGKDTSNYGYTF
TRBJ1-4 | TRBD1 | NA | TRBV28 | TGTGCCAGCTGTTCACAGCCGGGACAGGGGGACCCAACTAATGAAAAACTGTTTTTT | CASCSQPGQGDPTNEKLFF
TRBJ1-4 | NA | once | TRBV2 | TGTGCCAGCGAGGCAGAACCTGCAACTAATGAAAAACTGTTTTTT | CASEAEPATNEKLFF
TRBJ1-2 | NA | NA | TRBV11-2 | TGTGCCAGCAGCCCTCTCAACTATGGCTACACCTTC | CASSPLNYGYTF
TRBJ1-6 | TRBD1 | NA | TRBV5-4 | TGTGCCAGCAGCCCCGACAGAACAGGGGTTAGTCGTTCACCCCTCCACTTT | CASSPDRTGVSRSPLHF
TRBJ1-4 | TRBD1 | NA | TRBV18 | TGTGCCAGCTCAAGGGACAGTAATGAAAAACTGTTTTTT | CASSRDSNEKLFF
TRBJ2-1 | NA | once | TRBV9 | TGTGCCAGCAGCGTAGGAGGCGGACTAAATGAGCAGTTCTTC | CASSVGGGLNEQFF
TRBJ2-7 | TRBD2 | NA | TRBV4-2 | TGTGCCAGCAGCCAAGCCGGTAGCGGGGGGGCCTACGAGCAGTACTTC | CASSQAGSGGAYEQYF
TRBJ1-2 | TRBD1 | NA | TRBV28 | TGTGCCAGCAGTCCCTATCGGACAGGGGTTAACTATGGCTACACCTTC | CASSPYRTGVNYGYTF
TRBJ1-1 | NA | NA | TRBV7-6 | TGTGCCAGCAGCCCCGTAGCAGGAGGGAACACTGAAGCTTTCTTT | CASSPVAGGNTEAFF
TRBJ2-3 | TRBD2 | few | TRBV4-1 | TGCGCCAGCAGCCAAGTCCGCGGGGCGGGGGGAGACACAGATACGCAGTATTTT | CASSQVRGAGGDTDTQYF
TRBJ1-2 | TRBD1 | NA | TRBV5-4 | TGTGCCAGCAGCCAAGACAGGGGTCGGGGCTACACCTTC | CASSQDRGRGYTF
TRBJ1-5 | TRBD1 | NA | TRBV30 | TGTGCCTGGAGTCACCCCGGGACAGGGGCCAATCAGCCCCAGCATTTT | CAWSHPGTGANQPQHF
TRBJ1-2 | TRBD1 | NA | TRBV5-1 | TGCGCCAGCAGCCAACGGACAGGGGACGGCTACACCTTC | CASSQRTGDGYTF
TRBJ1-6 | NA | NA | TRBV2 | TGTGCCAGCACGTCTTCTAATTCACCCCTCCACTTT | CASTSSNSPLHF
TRBJ2-2 | NA | NA | TRBV5-6 | TGTGCCAGCAGCGGGGCCTTCACCGGGGAGCTGTTTTTT | CASSGAFTGELFF
TRBJ1-1 | NA | once | TRBV10-3 | TGTGCCATCAGTGAGTACCAACAGGACGAAGCTTTCTTT | CAISEYQQDEAFF
TRBJ1-1 | NA | NA | TRBV5-4 | TGTGCCAGCAGCTTGGACCCGGGGAGTACTGAAGCTTTCTTT | CASSLDPGSTEAFF
TRBJ1-2 | TRBD1 | NA | TRBV13 | TGTGCCAGCAGCTTGGACAGGGCCCCTTCTATAGGCTACACCTTC | CASSLDRAPSIGYTF